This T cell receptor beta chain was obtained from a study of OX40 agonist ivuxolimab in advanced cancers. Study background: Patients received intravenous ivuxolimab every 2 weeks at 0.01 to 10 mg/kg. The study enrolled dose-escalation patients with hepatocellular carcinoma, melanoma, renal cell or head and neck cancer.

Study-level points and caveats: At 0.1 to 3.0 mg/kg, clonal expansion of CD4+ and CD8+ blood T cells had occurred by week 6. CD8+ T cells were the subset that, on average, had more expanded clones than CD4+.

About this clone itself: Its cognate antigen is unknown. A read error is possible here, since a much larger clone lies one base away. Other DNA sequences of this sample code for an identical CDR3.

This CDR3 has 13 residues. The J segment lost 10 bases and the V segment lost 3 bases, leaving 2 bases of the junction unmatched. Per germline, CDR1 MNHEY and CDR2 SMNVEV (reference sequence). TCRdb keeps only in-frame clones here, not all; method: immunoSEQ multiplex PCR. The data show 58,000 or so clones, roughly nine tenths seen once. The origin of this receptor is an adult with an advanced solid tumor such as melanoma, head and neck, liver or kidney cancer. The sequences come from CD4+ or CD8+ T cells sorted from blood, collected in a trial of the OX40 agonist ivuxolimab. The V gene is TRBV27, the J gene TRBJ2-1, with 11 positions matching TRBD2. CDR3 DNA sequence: TGTGCCAGCAGTTTTGGGACTAGCGGCGAGCAGTTCTTC. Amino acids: CASSFGTSGEQFF.